This T cell receptor (beta chain) was captured in a study of blood T cell repertoires in COVID-19. Original methodology: Estimated nucleated cell counts came from reference gene primer amplification. Clones were sequenced by immunoSEQ multiplex PCR, and TCRdb holds only the in-frame ones, with some missing. V, J and clone size derive from that table, while D and trimming were established from the DNA sequence. The table includes hundreds of thousands of clones, around 87% detected once. The study assigned cohorts using participant-reported clinical history. Trimming cost V 2 bases and J 3 bases; bases outside gene matches: 6. Per germline, CDR1 SGDLS and CDR2 YYNGEE. This CDR3 is 17 amino acids long.

J is TRBJ2-7 and V is TRBV9; TRBD2 agrees at 15 bases. The sequenced material came from PBMCs or T cells enriched from blood (not recorded which). The TCR comes from a man younger than 45 who had recovered from COVID-19. The CDR3 DNA is TGTGCCAGCAGCGTCGGGACTAGCGGGAGGTACCACTACGAGCAGTACTTC. Its translation: CASSVGTSGRYHYEQYF.